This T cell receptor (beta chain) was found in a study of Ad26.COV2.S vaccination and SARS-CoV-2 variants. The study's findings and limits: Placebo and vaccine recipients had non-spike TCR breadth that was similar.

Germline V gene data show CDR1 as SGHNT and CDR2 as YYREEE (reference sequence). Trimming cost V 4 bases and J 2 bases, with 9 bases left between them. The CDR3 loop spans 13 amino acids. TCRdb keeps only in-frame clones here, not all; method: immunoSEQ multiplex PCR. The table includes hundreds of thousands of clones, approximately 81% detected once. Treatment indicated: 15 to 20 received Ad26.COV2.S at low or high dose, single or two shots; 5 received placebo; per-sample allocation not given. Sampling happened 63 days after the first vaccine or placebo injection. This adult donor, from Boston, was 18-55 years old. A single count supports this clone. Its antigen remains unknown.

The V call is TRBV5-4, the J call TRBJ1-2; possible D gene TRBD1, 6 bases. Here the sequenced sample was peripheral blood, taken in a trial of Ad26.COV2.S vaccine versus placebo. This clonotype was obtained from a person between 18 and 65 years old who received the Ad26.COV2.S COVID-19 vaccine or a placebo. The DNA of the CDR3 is TGTGCCAGCAGCCCGGACAGCAACTATGGCTACACCTTC. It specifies CASSPDSNYGYTF.